Listed below are T cell receptor beta chains from one sample, sequenced in a study of blood T cell repertoires in COVID-19. Profiling relied on immunoSEQ multiplex PCR, and the TCRdb table lists in-frame clones only, not all of them. The data show about 130,000 clones, with about four fifths seen just once and over 9% held by the top ten. Source material: PBMCs or T cells enriched from blood (not recorded which). These receptors all stem from a man in his forties or fifties who had recovered from COVID-19. Both conserved end residues are part of each CDR3. The D gene is left open where the match is weak. Clone size is given for some rows only: seen once, a few or many times, or a class if the clone is expanded.

j_gene | d_gene | v_gene | abundance | CDR3nt | CDR3aa
TRBJ2-6 | TRBD1 | TRBV10-3 | once | TGTGCCATCAGTGTAATGAGCAGGGGGCAATCGGGGGCCAACGTCCTGACTTTC | CAISVMSRGQSGANVLTF
TRBJ2-1 | NA | TRBV11-3 | NA | TGTGCCAGCAGCTTAATGGGGGGGGGCCGGAATGAGCAGTTCTTC | CASSLMGGGRNEQFF
TRBJ1-4 | NA | TRBV19 | once | TGTGCCAGTGGGAGAAACAAGGCCACTAATGAAAAACTGTTTTTT | CASGRNKATNEKLFF
TRBJ2-1 | TRBD2 | TRBV4-2 | NA | TGTGCCAGCAGCCAAGAAGGCCTAGCGGGGGGATCCAATGAGCAGTTCTTC | CASSQEGLAGGSNEQFF
TRBJ1-1 | TRBD1 | TRBV5-1 | few | TGCGCCAGCACCAGGGGGGATCAGAACACTGAAGCTTTCTTT | CASTRGDQNTEAFF
TRBJ1-3 | TRBD1 | TRBV2 | NA | TGTGCCAGCAGTTACAGGGGGCAGTCTGGAAACACCATATATTTT | CASSYRGQSGNTIYF
TRBJ1-3 | NA | TRBV5-8 | NA | TGTGCCAGCAGCTCCAGGGGAAACACCATATATTTT | CASSSRGNTIYF
TRBJ1-1 | NA | TRBV11-1 | NA | TGTGCCAGCAGCTTATCAATGGGACAGAACACTGAAGCTTTCTTT | CASSLSMGQNTEAFF
TRBJ2-2 | TRBD1 | TRBV5-4 | NA | TGTGCCAGCAGCTTGAAGACAGGGGCTAACACCGGGGAGCTGTTTTTT | CASSLKTGANTGELFF
TRBJ2-2 | TRBD1 | TRBV19 | NA | TGTGCCAGTAGTGCAGACAGGGTGCGCGGGGAGCTGTTTTTT | CASSADRVRGELFF